This T cell receptor (beta chain) comes out of a study of preoperative IRX-2 immunotherapy in early breast cancer. This clone was recorded only once. Trimming shortened V by 0 bases and J by 4 bases, and 9 bases separated the two germline ends. The CDR3 has 14 amino acids. Germline V gives CDR1 LGHNA, CDR2 YNFKEQ. Treatment described: preoperative locoregional IRX-2 cytokine immunotherapy. Patients received preoperative, locoregional IRX-2 cytokine immunotherapy in a phase Ib study. This table comes from immunoSEQ multiplex PCR, and its TCRdb copy is limited to in-frame clones, with some not included. The sample shows some 59,000 clones, approximately 95% of them seen only once.

This receptor was obtained from a human donor with breast cancer. Sampling was done from a patient treated with IRX-2 immunotherapy. The chain carries TRBV4-2 and TRBJ1-2; tentatively, D is TRBD1 (5 bases). CDR3 residues: CASSQEDRSYGYTF. CDR3 bases: TGTGCCAGCAGCCAAGAAGACAGATCCTATGGCTACACCTTC.